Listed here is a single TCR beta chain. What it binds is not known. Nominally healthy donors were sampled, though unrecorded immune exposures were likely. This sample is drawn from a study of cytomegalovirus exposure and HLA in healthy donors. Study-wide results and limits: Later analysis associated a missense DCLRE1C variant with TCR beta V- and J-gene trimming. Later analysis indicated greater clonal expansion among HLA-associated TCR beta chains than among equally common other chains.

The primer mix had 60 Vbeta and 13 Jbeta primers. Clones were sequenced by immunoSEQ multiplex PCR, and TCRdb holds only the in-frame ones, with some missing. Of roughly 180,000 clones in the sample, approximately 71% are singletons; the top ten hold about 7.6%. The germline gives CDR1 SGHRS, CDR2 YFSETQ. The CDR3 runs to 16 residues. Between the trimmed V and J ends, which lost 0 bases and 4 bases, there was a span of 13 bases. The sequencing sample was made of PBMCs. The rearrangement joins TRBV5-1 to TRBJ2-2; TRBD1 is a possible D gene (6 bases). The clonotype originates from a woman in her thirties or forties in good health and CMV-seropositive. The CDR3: CASSLDSGVGTGELFF. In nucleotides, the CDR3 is TGCGCCAGCAGCTTGGATTCAGGGGTGGGCACCGGGGAGCTGTTTTTT.